This passage covers 4 T cell receptor beta chains from one sample sequenced in a study of OX40 agonist ivuxolimab in advanced cancers. Method: immunoSEQ multiplex PCR; TCRdb's copy keeps in-frame clones and lacks some. This table has about 77,000 clones, around 83% appearing once. This sample comprised CD4+ or CD8+ T cells sorted from blood, obtained in a trial of the OX40 agonist ivuxolimab. These receptors all stem from an adult with an advanced solid tumor such as melanoma, head and neck, liver or kidney cancer.

The table lists this clone with a few counts. The chain couples TRBV4-1 to TRBJ2-7; D unresolved. Per the germline V gene, CDR1 is MGHRA and CDR2 is YSYEKL. This CDR3 is built from 19 residues. With 1 base removed from V and 4 bases from J, the gap between germline ends came to 26 bases. CDR3 sequence: CASSQGGPGPRLGWYEQYF. The CDR3, as DNA: TGCGCCAGCAGCCAAGGTGGCCCAGGCCCTAGGCTAGGTTGGTACGAGCAGTACTTC.

The chain combines TRBV10-3 with TRBJ2-2; D not certain. V was shortened by 1 base and J by 1 base, with 4 bases between the two germline ends. Germline values: CDR1 ENHRY, CDR2 SYGVKD. This CDR3 contains 14 residues. The CDR3 reads CAISEYENTGELFF. The CDR3 bases are TGTGCCATCAGTGAGTACGAGAACACCGGGGAGCTGTTTTTT.

This clone was counted a few times. The J gene is TRBJ1-3, the V gene TRBV7-2; D perhaps matches TRBD1 (5 bases). Germline assignment: CDR1 SGHTA and CDR2 FQGNSA. The V end was cut by 6 bases, the J end by 0 bases, with 12 bases between. CDR3 size: 15 residues. The CDR3 DNA reads as TGTGCCAGCAGACCGGCAAGGGGCTCTGGAAACACCATATATTTT. The encoded protein is CASRPARGSGNTIYF.

The chain links TRBV5-1 to TRBJ1-2, with 12 bases fitting TRBD1. The germline CDR1 and CDR2 sequences are SGHRS and YFSETQ. The trim removed 2 bases at V and 6 bases at J, leaving 5 bases unmatched. This CDR3 is built from 15 residues. CDR3 amino acids: CASSFGTGGADGYTF. CDR3 DNA sequence: TGCGCCAGCAGCTTTGGGACAGGGGGCGCGGATGGCTACACCTTC. The complete variable domain, with remaining parts taken from reference TRBV5-1 and TRBJ1-2, reads KAGVTQTPRYLIKTRGQQVTLSCSPISGHRSVSWYQQTPGQGLQFLFEYFSETQRNKGNFPGRFSGRQFSNSRSEMNVSTLELGDSALYLCASSFGTGGADGYTFGSGTRLTVV.